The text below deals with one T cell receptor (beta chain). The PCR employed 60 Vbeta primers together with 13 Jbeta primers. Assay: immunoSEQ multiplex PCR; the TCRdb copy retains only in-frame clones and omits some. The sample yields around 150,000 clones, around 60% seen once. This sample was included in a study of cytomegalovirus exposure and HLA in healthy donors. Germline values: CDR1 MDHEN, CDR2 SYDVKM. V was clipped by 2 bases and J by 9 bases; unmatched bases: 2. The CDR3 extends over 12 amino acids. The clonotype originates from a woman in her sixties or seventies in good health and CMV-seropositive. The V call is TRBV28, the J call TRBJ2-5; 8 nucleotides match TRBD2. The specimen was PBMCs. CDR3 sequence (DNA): TGTGCCAGCAGTTTAGCCGGGGGGGCCCAGTACTTC. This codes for CASSLAGGAQYF.